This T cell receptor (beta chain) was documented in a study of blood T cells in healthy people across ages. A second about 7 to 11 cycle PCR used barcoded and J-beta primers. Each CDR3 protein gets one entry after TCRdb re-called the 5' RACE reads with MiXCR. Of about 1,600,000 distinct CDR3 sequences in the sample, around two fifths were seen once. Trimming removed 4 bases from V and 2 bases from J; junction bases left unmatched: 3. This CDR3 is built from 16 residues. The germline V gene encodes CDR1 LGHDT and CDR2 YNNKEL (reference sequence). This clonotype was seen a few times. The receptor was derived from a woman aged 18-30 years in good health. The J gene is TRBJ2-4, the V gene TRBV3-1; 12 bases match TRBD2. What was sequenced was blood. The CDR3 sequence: CASSPGLAGSKNIQYF. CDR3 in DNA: TGTGCCAGCAGCCCTGGACTAGCGGGGTCCAAAAACATTCAGTACTTC.